Each of the 8 T cell receptor beta chains below was sequenced from the same sample in a study of blood T cell repertoires in COVID-19. TCRdb keeps only in-frame clones here, not all; method: immunoSEQ multiplex PCR. The data contain some 200,000 clones, roughly four fifths of them singletons. Material for sequencing was peripheral blood. These receptors were collected from a woman aged 40 to 50 with acute or convalescent COVID-19.

Only one count was recorded for this clone. The V and J genes are TRBV19 and TRBJ2-3, with D possibly TRBD1 on 5 matching bases. The V end lost 3 bases, the J end lost 4 bases, and 20 bases lay between the germline ends. This CDR3 is built from 17 residues. In germline, CDR1 is LNHDA, CDR2 SQIVND (reference sequence). CDR3 protein: CASSMDPTYGAADTQYF. CDR3 sequence (DNA): TGTGCCAGTAGTATGGACCCGACGTATGGGGCGGCAGATACGCAGTATTTT. Looking up the rest from reference TRBV19 and TRBJ2-3 gives the full variable domain: DGGITQSPKYLFRKEGQNVTLSCEQNLNHDAMYWYRQDPGQGLRLIYYSQIVNDFQKGDIAEGYSVSREKKESFPLTVTSAQKNPTAFYLCASSMDPTYGAADTQYFGPGTRLTVL.

The chain combines TRBV30 with TRBJ2-2; D is undetermined. The ends were cut back, 0 bases at V and 5 bases at J, with 7 bases in the middle. This CDR3 is built from 13 residues. CDR1 and CDR2 (germline): GTSNPN, SVGIG (reference sequence). CDR3 region: CAWSVARTGELFF. CDR3 DNA: TGTGCCTGGAGTGTAGCGAGAACCGGGGAGCTGTTTTTT.

The rearrangement links TRBV5-1 to TRBJ1-1; TRBD1 aligns across 10 bases. This CDR3 has 15 residues. The V and J ends lost 3 bases and 6 bases, in that order; junction bases with no gene match: 8. Germline CDR1 SGHRS, CDR2 YFSETQ. The CDR3 DNA is TGCGCCAGCAGCTGGGGGACAGGGGTTAATGCTGAAGCTTTCTTT. As protein: CASSWGTGVNAEAFF.

This rearrangement joins TRBV15 to TRBJ2-7, with 8 nucleotides matching TRBD1. The junction had 6 bases not matched to a gene; V was cut back by 2 bases and J by 6 bases. Per germline, CDR1 LNHNV and CDR2 YYDKDF (reference sequence). The CDR3 has 14 amino acids. The CDR3 DNA reads as TGTGCCACCAGCAGATTGGACAGGGAGGTCGAGCAGTACTTC. It codes for CATSRLDREVEQYF.

This clone was observed a handful of times. This rearrangement joins TRBV5-1 to TRBJ2-3; the D gene is possibly TRBD2 (6 bases). V was clipped by 4 bases and J by 1 base, with 13 bases between them. CDR3 length: 15 amino acids. Germline values: CDR1 SGHRS, CDR2 YFSETQ. The CDR3 sequence is CASSPGASGTDTQYF. Written as DNA, the CDR3 is TGCGCCAGCAGCCCCGGTGCTAGCGGCACAGATACGCAGTATTTT. The full variable domain, with the rest looked up from reference TRBV5-1 and TRBJ2-3, is KAGVTQTPRYLIKTRGQQVTLSCSPISGHRSVSWYQQTPGQGLQFLFEYFSETQRNKGNFPGRFSGRQFSNSRSEMNVSTLELGDSALYLCASSPGASGTDTQYFGPGTRLTVL.

The chain links TRBV14 to TRBJ1-2, with a tentative D call TRBD1 (5 bases). Deletions cut 0 bases from V and 4 bases from J, with 6 bases between. This CDR3 is 13 amino acids long. Germline values: CDR1 SGHDN, CDR2 FVKESK. The CDR3, as DNA: TGTGCCAGCAGCCAAGACAGGGCCTATGGCTACACCTTC. Protein: CASSQDRAYGYTF. Full variable domain (remainder filled in from reference TRBV14 and TRBJ1-2): EAGVTQFPSHSVIEKGQTVTLRCDPISGHDNLYWYRRVMGKEIKFLLHFVKESKQDESGMPNNRFLAERTGGTYSTLKVQPAELEDSGVYFCASSQDRAYGYTFGSGTRLTVV.

This clone was seen more than once but under ten times. This chain uses TRBV2 with TRBJ1-1; D call uncertain. V was shortened by 4 bases and J by 8 bases, with 8 bases between the two germline ends. The CDR3 covers 11 residues. CDR1 is SNHLY and CDR2 is FYNNEI in the germline V gene. The CDR3 DNA is TGTGCCAGCAGTGTCGGGGTCGAAGCTTTCTTT. This codes for CASSVGVEAFF.

This clone was picked up a small number of times. The chain links TRBV7-2 to TRBJ2-3, with unresolved D. In germline, CDR1 is SGHTA, CDR2 FQGNSA. V was pared by 0 bases and J by 0 bases, with 13 bases between. This CDR3 is 17 amino acids long. For the CDR3, the DNA is TGTGCCAGCAGCTTAGCGTCCCTTCTGACTAGCACAGATACGCAGTATTTT. It yields the protein CASSLASLLTSTDTQYF. Full variable domain (missing parts from reference TRBV7-2 and TRBJ2-3): GAGVSQSPSNKVTEKGKDVELRCDPISGHTALYWYRQSLGQGLEFLIYFQGNSAPDKSGLPSDRFSAERTGGSVSTLTIQRTQQEDSAVYLCASSLASLLTSTDTQYFGPGTRLTVL.